The next 20 T cell receptor beta chains were all read from a single sample in a study of blood T cell repertoires in COVID-19. Data came from immunoSEQ multiplex PCR; TCRdb stores just in-frame clones and leaves some out. The table lists some 220,000 clones, about four fifths of them singletons. The sample comprised PBMCs or T cells enriched from blood (not recorded which). All receptors derive from a woman in her thirties or forties with acute COVID-19.

The V call is TRBV19, the J call TRBJ1-2, with 8 bases fitting TRBD1. From germline, CDR1 is LNHDA and CDR2 SQIVND (reference sequence). The CDR3 loop spans 13 amino acids. The V gene end was trimmed by 6 bases and the J gene end by 5 bases; junction bases not matched to a gene: 5. As DNA, the CDR3 is TGTGCCAGTAGGACAGGACAGGGATATGGCTACACCTTC. This encodes CASRTGQGYGYTF.

The chain recombines TRBV7-9 with TRBJ1-2; a weak D match, TRBD1 (5 bases). Germline-derived CDR1 and CDR2 are SEHNR and FQNEAQ (reference sequence). CDR3 length equals 14 residues. V was shortened by 5 bases and J by 7 bases, with 17 bases between the two germline ends. CDR3: CASSGGEPMIGYTF. CDR3 sequence (DNA): TGTGCCAGCAGCGGGGGGGAACCTATGATTGGCTACACCTTC.

The rearrangement joins TRBV11-2 to TRBJ1-5; D perhaps matches TRBD1 (5 bases). Germline V CDR1 and CDR2: SGHAT, FQNNGV. The CDR3 extends over 15 amino acids. V was trimmed by 5 bases and J by 2 bases, leaving 13 bases between them. The CDR3 sequence: CASSPSGGGNQPQHF. The CDR3, as DNA: TGTGCCAGCAGCCCAAGCGGGGGTGGCAATCAGCCCCAGCATTTT. Looking up the rest from reference TRBV11-2 and TRBJ1-5 gives the full variable domain: EAGVAQSPRYKIIEKRQSVAFWCNPISGHATLYWYQQILGQGPKLLIQFQNNGVVDDSQLPKDRFSAERLKGVDSTLKIQPAKLEDSAVYLCASSPSGGGNQPQHFGDGTRLSIL.

In its sample, this clone was seen a few times. The chain is built from TRBV27 and TRBJ2-7, with D perhaps matching TRBD1 (6 bases). V was shortened by 3 bases and J by 0 bases, with 12 bases between the two germline ends. This CDR3 comprises 15 residues. CDR1 MNHEY and CDR2 SMNVEV come from the germline V gene (reference sequence). In DNA, the CDR3 is TGTGCCAGCAGTTTCGGACAGACGAGCTCCTACGAGCAGTACTTC. Encoded protein: CASSFGQTSSYEQYF.

This sequence joins TRBV19 and TRBJ2-1, with D unclear. The CDR3 loop spans 12 amino acids. Germline lookup yields CDR1 LNHDA and CDR2 SQIVND (reference sequence). Trimming cost V 3 bases and J 8 bases, with 8 bases left between them. This CDR3 is CASSIWAYEQFF. CDR3 nucleotide sequence: TGTGCCAGTAGTATTTGGGCATATGAGCAGTTCTTC. The full variable domain, with the rest looked up from reference TRBV19 and TRBJ2-1, is DGGITQSPKYLFRKEGQNVTLSCEQNLNHDAMYWYRQDPGQGLRLIYYSQIVNDFQKGDIAEGYSVSREKKESFPLTVTSAQKNPTAFYLCASSIWAYEQFFGPGTRLTVL.

The chain joins TRBV19 to TRBJ1-1, with TRBD1 matching 12 bases. The CDR3 consists of 17 residues. CDR1 is LNHDA, CDR2 SQIVND, per germline (reference sequence). J lost 1 base, V lost 7 bases, and 10 bases had no gene match. The CDR3 loop is CASTYWGQGAKNTEAFF. CDR3 DNA sequence: TGTGCCAGTACCTATTGGGGACAGGGGGCTAAGAACACTGAAGCTTTCTTT.

The V and J genes are TRBV9 and TRBJ2-7; 10 nucleotides line up with TRBD1. The CDR3 loop spans 14 amino acids. V shed 4 bases, J shed 5 bases, and the junction held 6 bases outside the gene matches. CDR1 is SGDLS, CDR2 YYNGEE, per germline. Written as DNA, the CDR3 is TGTGCCAGCAGCACCAGACAGGGGGCCCACGAGCAGTACTTC. Translated: CASSTRQGAHEQYF.

This clone was detected a few times. The chain has TRBV6-2 or TRBV6-3 and TRBJ1-2; the D is unclear. The CDR3 consists of 13 residues. Between the trimmed V and J ends, which lost 5 bases and 5 bases, there was a span of 12 bases. Germline loops: CDR1 MNHEY, CDR2 SVGEGT. The CDR3 protein is CASSRISLYGYTF. The DNA for the CDR3 is TGTGCCAGCAGTCGGATTTCACTATATGGCTACACCTTC.

V and J are TRBV2 and TRBJ2-7; D uncertain. Germline V gene data show CDR1 as SNHLY and CDR2 as FYNNEI. CDR3 size: 11 residues. V lost 9 bases to trimming and J lost 0 bases, with 6 bases between them. The CDR3 loop reads CASVISYEQYF. CDR3 coding DNA: TGTGCCAGTGTTATCTCCTACGAGCAGTACTTC. Based on the CDR3 plus reference TRBV2 and TRBJ2-7, the full variable domain is EPEVTQTPSHQVTQMGQEVILRCVPISNHLYFYWYRQILGQKVEFLVSFYNNEISEKSEIFDDQFSVERPDGSNFTLKIRSTKLEDSAMYFCASVISYEQYFGPGTRLTVT.

The V call is TRBV30, the J call TRBJ2-7, with D unresolved. Trimming stripped 3 bases from V and 6 bases from J, with 9 bases between. Germline CDR1 and CDR2: GTSNPN and SVGIG (reference sequence). CDR3 length equals 11 residues. CDR3 residues: CAWSVEPEQYF. The CDR3 DNA follows: TGTGCCTGGAGCGTAGAACCCGAGCAGTACTTC.

This sequence joins TRBV5-1 and TRBJ1-2, with 7 bases identical to TRBD1. Germline V gives CDR1 SGHRS, CDR2 YFSETQ. The CDR3 covers 15 residues. The V and J ends lost 0 bases and 3 bases, in that order; junction bases with no gene match: 5. CDR3 nucleotides: TGCGCCAGCAGCTTGGGACAGGGACCGTACTATGGCTACACCTTC. Amino acid sequence: CASSLGQGPYYGYTF.

The J gene is TRBJ2-1, the V gene TRBV18, with 7 bases that match TRBD1. Unmatched junction bases numbered 9, after V lost 3 bases and J lost 4 bases. Germline CDR1 reads KGHSH; CDR2 reads LQKENI. The CDR3 covers 16 residues. This chain's CDR3 is CASSPRTGLFYNEQFF. For the CDR3, the DNA is TGTGCCAGCTCACCCAGGACAGGCTTATTTTACAATGAGCAGTTCTTC.

J is TRBJ2-1 and V is TRBV4-2; TRBD2 might be the D (5 bases). V gave up 2 bases and J gave up 9 bases, with 17 bases separating them. The CDR3 runs 15 residues. CDR1 is LGHNA and CDR2 is YNFKEQ in the germline V gene. The CDR3 spells CASSQPEGAPGEQFF. The CDR3 bases are TGTGCCAGCAGCCAACCAGAGGGAGCCCCGGGTGAGCAGTTCTTC.

The rearrangement joins TRBV5-8 to TRBJ1-5; no definite D call. There are 14 residues in the CDR3. In germline, CDR1 is SGHTS, CDR2 YDEGEE. V lost 2 bases, J lost 6 bases, and 12 bases lay in between. The CDR3 is CASSLKGSLQPQHF. For the CDR3, the DNA is TGTGCCAGCAGCTTAAAAGGGAGCCTTCAGCCCCAGCATTTT.

The rearrangement joins TRBV9 to TRBJ2-2, with TRBD1 matching over 7 bases. The V and J ends lost 1 base and 1 base, in that order; junction bases with no gene match: 10. In germline, CDR1 is SGDLS, CDR2 YYNGEE. The CDR3 totals 18 residues. The CDR3, as DNA: TGTGCCAGCAGCGTACACCAATTCCGGACAGGGAACACCGGGGAGCTGTTTTTT. This translates into CASSVHQFRTGNTGELFF.

The chain is built from TRBV7-6 and TRBJ2-7; TRBD2 matches 9 bases. Trimming at V came to 1 base and at J to 1 base, leaving 5 bases not matched to a gene. Germline-derived CDR1 and CDR2 are SGHVS and FNYEAQ. CDR3 length: 16 amino acids. The CDR3: CASSLEAAGGSYEQYF. The CDR3 DNA follows: TGTGCCAGCAGCTTAGAGGCAGCGGGAGGATCCTACGAGCAGTACTTC.

The rearrangement uses TRBV11-3 and TRBJ2-1; TRBD2 agrees at 12 bases. Unmatched junction bases numbered 3, after V lost 4 bases and J lost 8 bases. The CDR3 is 14 amino acids. The germline CDR1 and CDR2 sequences are SGHNT and YENEEA. CDR3 coding DNA: TGTGCCAGCAGCTCGGGACTAGCGGGTGATGAGCAGTTCTTC. As protein: CASSSGLAGDEQFF.

The chain joins TRBV10-1 to TRBJ1-4, with a tentative D call TRBD1 (5 bases). V was pared by 2 bases and J by 6 bases, with 10 bases between. The length of the CDR3 is 14 residues. The germline gives CDR1 WNHNN, CDR2 SYGVQD (reference sequence). The CDR3 sequence is CASSETGGDEKLFF. The DNA of the CDR3 is TGCGCCAGCAGTGAGACGGGGGGTGATGAAAAACTGTTTTTT.

The chain is built from TRBV19 and TRBJ1-1; 7 bases line up with TRBD1. The CDR3 extends over 15 amino acids. Germline loops: CDR1 LNHDA, CDR2 SQIVND (reference sequence). Unmatched junction bases numbered 13, after V lost 7 bases and J lost 5 bases. CDR3 region: CASTEKGGAGTEAFF. CDR3 bases: TGTGCCAGTACTGAAAAAGGGGGCGCTGGGACTGAAGCTTTCTTT.

This chain uses TRBV4-1 with TRBJ1-5; tentative D call: TRBD1 (5 bases). The CDR3 runs to 14 residues. The germline V and J ends were trimmed by 0 bases and 7 bases, with 10 bases remaining between them. Germline CDR1 MGHRA, CDR2 YSYEKL. The CDR3 DNA sequence: TGCGCCAGCAGCCAAGAGGGGGAGGCACAGCCCCAGCATTTT. Its protein product is CASSQEGEAQPQHF.